Given below is one TCR beta chain in context. No antigen is known for it. The junction departs from the called germline gene at one end, perhaps through a read error. TCRdb re-called the multiplex PCR reads through MiXCR, storing one row per CDR3 protein. The sample has approximately 150,000 distinct CDR3 sequences; more than 25% are singletons. This entry belongs to a study of breast tumors, draining lymph nodes, adjacent tissues. Overall study findings and caveats: Tumor T cell lymph node origin was a supported hypothesis, not proven. Most tumor T cells seemingly derive from lymph node, then expand in tumor.

The length of the CDR3 is 19 residues. Germline lookup yields CDR1 SGHVS and CDR2 FQNEAQ. The lymph nodes were axillary draining lymph nodes from breast cancer patients. The source is a female donor with breast cancer. Some clones in this sample may be carry-over from other donors' samples. Sequenced input: axillary lymph node tissue. This sequence joins TRBV7-8 and TRBJ2-3, with TRBD2 matching 12 bases. CDR3: CASSLDRTSGVTSTDTKYF. CDR3 DNA: TGTGCCAGCAGCTTAGATAGGACTAGCGGGGTTACTAGCACAGATACGAAGTATTTT.